Sequencing of this T cell receptor beta chain was carried out in a study of blood T cell repertoires in COVID-19. The overall study: From the United States, Italy and Spain came samples of acute and convalescent COVID-19. The analysed material was cDNA or gDNA that came from T cells, B-cell-depleted T cells, or PBMCs.

Original processing notes: Amplification of reference gene primers was used by the study to estimate nucleated cell counts. Clones were read by immunoSEQ multiplex PCR, and TCRdb kept only the in-frame ones, dropping some. V and J calls and clone size are copied from that table; D and trimming were computed from the DNA. The sample has about 81,000 clones; approximately 90% are singletons. This CDR3 region has 14 residues. CDR1 and CDR2 (germline): MNHEY, SVGAGI. V lost 6 bases and J lost 7, with 13 bases in between. This chain connects TRBV6-5 to TRBJ1-6; a weak D match, TRBD1 (5 bases). This receptor was obtained from a man between 65 and 85 years old with active or convalescent COVID-19. The sequencing sample was made of peripheral blood. The CDR3 loop is CASSGGGINSPLHF. CDR3 DNA: TGTGCCAGCAGCGGGGGGGGGATAAATTCACCCCTCCACTTT.